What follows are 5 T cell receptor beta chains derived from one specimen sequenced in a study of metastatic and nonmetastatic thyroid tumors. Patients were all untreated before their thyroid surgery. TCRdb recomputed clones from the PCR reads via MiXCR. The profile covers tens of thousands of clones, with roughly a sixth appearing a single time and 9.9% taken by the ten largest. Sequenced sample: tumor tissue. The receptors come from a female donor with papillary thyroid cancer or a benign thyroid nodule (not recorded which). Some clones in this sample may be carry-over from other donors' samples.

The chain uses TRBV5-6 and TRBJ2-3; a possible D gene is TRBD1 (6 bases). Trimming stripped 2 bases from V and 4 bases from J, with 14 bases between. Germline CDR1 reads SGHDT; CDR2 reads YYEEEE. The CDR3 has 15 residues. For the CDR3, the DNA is TGTGCCAGCAGCTTACAGGGTTATGGAGCAGATACGCAGTATTTT. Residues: CASSLQGYGADTQYF.

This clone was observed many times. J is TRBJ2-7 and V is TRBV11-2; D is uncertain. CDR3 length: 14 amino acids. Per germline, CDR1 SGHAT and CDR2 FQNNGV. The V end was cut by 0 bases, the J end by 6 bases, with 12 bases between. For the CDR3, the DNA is TGTGCCAGCAGCTTAGATCTCACATCGGGCGAGCAGTACTTC. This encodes CASSLDLTSGEQYF.

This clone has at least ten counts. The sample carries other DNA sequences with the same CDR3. In DNA form, the CDR3 reads TGCAGCGTTGAAGGACTAGCGGGAGGCGAGCAGTACTTC. Its translation: CSVEGLAGGEQYF. This sequence joins TRBV29-1 and TRBJ2-7, with TRBD2 identical over 13 bases. V shed 1 base and J 6 bases; nucleotides not matched to a gene: 0. This CDR3 contains 13 residues. CDR1 and CDR2 (germline): SQVTM, ANQGSEA.

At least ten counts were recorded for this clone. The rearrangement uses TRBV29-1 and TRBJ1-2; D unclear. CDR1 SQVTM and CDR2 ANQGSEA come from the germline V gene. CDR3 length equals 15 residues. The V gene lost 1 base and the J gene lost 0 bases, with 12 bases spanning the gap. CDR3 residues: CSVEAITVPNYGYTF. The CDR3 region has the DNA TGCAGCGTTGAAGCTATTACCGTACCTAACTATGGCTACACCTTC.

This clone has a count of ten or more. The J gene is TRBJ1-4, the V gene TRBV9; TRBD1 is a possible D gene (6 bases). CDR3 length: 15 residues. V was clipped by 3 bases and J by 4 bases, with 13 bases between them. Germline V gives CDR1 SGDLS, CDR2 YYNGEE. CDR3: CASSGFQGINEKLFF. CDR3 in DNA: TGTGCCAGCAGCGGGTTCCAGGGGATTAATGAAAAACTGTTTTTT.